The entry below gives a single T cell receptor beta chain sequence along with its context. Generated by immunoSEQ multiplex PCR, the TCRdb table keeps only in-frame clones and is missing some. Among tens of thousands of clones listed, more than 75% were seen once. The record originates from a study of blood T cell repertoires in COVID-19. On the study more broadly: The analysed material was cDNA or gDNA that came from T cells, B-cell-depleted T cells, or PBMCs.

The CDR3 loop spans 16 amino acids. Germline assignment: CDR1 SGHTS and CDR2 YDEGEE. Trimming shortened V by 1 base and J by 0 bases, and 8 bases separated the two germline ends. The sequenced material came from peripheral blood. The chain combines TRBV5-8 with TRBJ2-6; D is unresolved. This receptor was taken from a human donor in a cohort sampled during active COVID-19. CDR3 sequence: CASSLLWSSGANVLTF. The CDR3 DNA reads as TGTGCCAGCAGCTTGCTCTGGAGCTCTGGGGCCAACGTCCTGACTTTC.